These 5 T cell receptor beta chains were sequenced from one sample in a study of CD8+ T cells in alopecia areata. Reverse transcribed after extraction, RNA yielded cDNA as the sequencing template. Profiling relied on immunoSEQ multiplex PCR, and the TCRdb table lists in-frame clones only, not all of them. The repertoire holds 200,000 or so clones, with roughly three fifths as singletons. What was sequenced was CD8+ T cells sorted from blood. The receptors originated from a human donor in good health.

The chain has TRBV5-8 and TRBJ1-2; D remains unclear. CDR3 length: 14 residues. Germline V gene data show CDR1 as SGHTS and CDR2 as YDEGEE. V was pared by 1 base and J by 3 bases, with 10 bases between. In DNA, the CDR3 is TGTGCCAGCAGCTTGTCCGGAAACCACTATGGCTACACCTTC. Amino acid sequence: CASSLSGNHYGYTF.

Only one count was recorded for this clone. This chain connects TRBV27 to TRBJ2-1; D might be TRBD2 (5 bases). This CDR3 is built from 13 residues. Germline V lookup: CDR1 MNHEY, CDR2 SMNVEV (reference sequence). V was shortened by 4 bases and J by 7 bases, with 11 bases between the two germline ends. For the CDR3, the DNA is TGTGCCAGCAGTTACGGGGTAAGGAATGAGCAGTTCTTC. It specifies CASSYGVRNEQFF.

This chain links TRBV5-6 with TRBJ2-7, with D unclear. The V and J ends lost 4 bases and 0 bases respectively, with 8 bases between them. Germline CDR1 SGHDT, CDR2 YYEEEE. CDR3 length: 13 amino acids. The CDR3 bases are TGTGCCAGCAGCCCATCGGTCTCCTACGAGCAGTACTTC. Protein product: CASSPSVSYEQYF.

This clone came up once. The chain is built from TRBV9 and TRBJ2-1, with TRBD2 identical over 11 bases. V trimming: 4 bases; J trimming: 8 bases; junction bases outside the gene matches: 8. The CDR3 is 15 residues long. Germline-derived CDR1 and CDR2 are SGDLS and YYNGEE. The CDR3 protein is CASSFGLAGSDEQFF. CDR3 DNA: TGTGCCAGCAGCTTCGGACTAGCGGGCAGCGATGAGCAGTTCTTC.

CDR3 residues: CASSLNQGGNQPQHF. The CDR3, as DNA: TGTGCCAGCAGCTTGAATCAGGGAGGCAATCAGCCCCAGCATTTT. This chain links TRBV4-2 with TRBJ1-5; D might be TRBD1 (5 bases). The CDR3 is 15 residues long. Per the germline V gene, CDR1 is LGHNA and CDR2 is YNFKEQ. The V and J ends lost 5 bases and 2 bases respectively, with 13 bases between them.